A selection of T cell receptor beta chains follows, all from one sample in a study of early T cells in non-severe SARS-CoV-2 infection. TCRdb ran MiXCR on the 5' RACE reads and lists one entry per CDR3 protein. The sample records approximately 69,000 distinct CDR3 sequences, about 12% being singletons. The sequenced material came from whole blood. The source of these receptors is an adult who was a healthcare worker with PCR-confirmed SARS-CoV-2 infection or an uninfected control (not recorded which). Each CDR3 is given with its conserved first and last residue. D genes are given only for firm matches. Some rows have no size entry. The others give once, few or many, or a class for an expanded clone.

TGTGCAAGATACGCATCGGTCAATGAGCAGTTCTTC CARYASVNEQFF NA NA TRBJ2-1 TRBV12-2
TGTGCCAGCAGTGAAATGGGGAGGACAGGGGACATAGTACGCGAGCAGTACTTC CASSEMGRTGDIVREQYF once TRBD1 TRBJ2-7 TRBV2
TGTGCCAGCTTAGGCTGGGAAGAAAAACTGTTTTTT CASLGWEEKLFF few NA TRBJ1-4 TRBV18
TGTGCCAGCTCACCAACGACGGGCTCCGCTGAAGCTTTCTTT CASSPTTGSAEAFF NA NA TRBJ1-1 TRBV18
TGTGCCAGCAGCCAAAAAGTAGGGAGGCCGGCATACGAGCAGTACTTC CASSQKVGRPAYEQYF NA NA TRBJ2-7 TRBV7-2
TGTGCCAGCAGTTCCCAGCGTGGTGATATGCGGGGGGCATTCCAAGAGACCCAGTACTTC CASSSQRGDMRGAFQETQYF many TRBD2 TRBJ2-5 TRBV6-1
TGTGCCAGCAGCTTAAGCGCAGGGGTCGATGGCTACACCTTC CASSLSAGVDGYTF NA NA TRBJ1-2 TRBV5-6
TGCGCCAGCAGCTTGGGACTTACAGTCACAGATACGCAGTATTTT CASSLGLTVTDTQYF few NA TRBJ2-3 TRBV5-1
TGTGCCACCAGTGGAGCGGGGGAGTCAGATACGCAGTATTTT CATSGAGESDTQYF NA TRBD2 TRBJ2-3 TRBV24-1
TGTGCCAGCAGTGGGGGATATGGGGTGAACACTGAAGCTTTCTTT CASSGGYGVNTEAFF NA NA TRBJ1-1 TRBV12-3/TRBV12-4
TGTGCCAGCAGTCTAGCAGGGGGCGTCTACGAGCAGTACTTC CASSLAGGVYEQYF few TRBD1 TRBJ2-7 TRBV6-6
TGTGCCAGCAGCCCGAGTAGCAATCAGCCCCAGCATTTT CASSPSSNQPQHF NA NA TRBJ1-5 TRBV9
TGTGCCAGCAGCCGCCAAGAAAGTAAAGAAGAGACCCAGTACTTC CASSRQESKEETQYF many NA TRBJ2-5 TRBV6-1
TGCAGCGTTGCCCACAGGGGGCTCACCGGGGAGCTGTTTTTT CSVAHRGLTGELFF few TRBD1 TRBJ2-2 TRBV29-1
TGCAGTGCTTTCCCCGGGCTATCGGCCTACGAGCAGTACTTC CSAFPGLSAYEQYF NA NA TRBJ2-7 TRBV20-1
TGCAGCGTTTACCCCACAGATACGCAGTATTTT CSVYPTDTQYF NA NA TRBJ2-3 TRBV29-1
TGTGCCAGTACCGCCGGGACTAGCGTGAATGAGCAGTTCTTC CASTAGTSVNEQFF many TRBD2 TRBJ2-1 TRBV18
TGTGCCAGCAGGGAGGGCCACACTGAAGCTTTCTTT CASREGHTEAFF NA NA TRBJ1-1 TRBV6-1
TGCGCCAGCAGCACCGGACAGGGAGCCAAAAACATTCAGTACTTC CASSTGQGAKNIQYF NA TRBD1 TRBJ2-4 TRBV5-1
TGCGCCAGCAGAATCCTAGCGGGGATCACAGATACGCAGTATTTT CASRILAGITDTQYF NA TRBD2 TRBJ2-3 TRBV10-2
TGTGCCAGCAGCTCAGGTCCCGGGCCGAATACGCAGTATTTT CASSSGPGPNTQYF NA NA TRBJ2-3 TRBV11-2
TGTGCCAGCAGTTTATTGGCAGCTAATCAGCCCCAGCATTTT CASSLLAANQPQHF many NA TRBJ1-5 TRBV12-3/TRBV12-4
TGTGCCAGCAGTACCCGGGACAGGAGCTCCTACGAGCAGTACTTC CASSTRDRSSYEQYF few TRBD1 TRBJ2-7 TRBV12-3/TRBV12-4
TGTGCCAGCAGTTTAAAGCGTTTTAGGGCAGGGACGAGCAGCGAGCAGTACTTC CASSLKRFRAGTSSEQYF NA NA TRBJ2-7 TRBV12-3/TRBV12-4
TGTGCCAGCACCCCACAGGGCCCCCTAGAGCAGTACTTC CASTPQGPLEQYF many NA TRBJ2-7 TRBV12-3/TRBV12-4
TGTGCCATCAACGGGGGCCTCATCGATGAGCAGTTCTTC CAINGGLIDEQFF NA NA TRBJ2-1 TRBV10-3